This TCR beta chain was profiled in a study of blood T cell repertoires in COVID-19. The overall study: T cells, B-cell-depleted T cells, or PBMCs supplied cDNA or gDNA.

Original processing notes: Reference gene primer amplification gave estimated nucleated cell counts. Profiling relied on immunoSEQ multiplex PCR, and the TCRdb table lists in-frame clones only, not all of them. From that table come the V and J calls and clone size; the DNA was used to work out D and trimming. The sample lists 200,000 to 300,000 clones, about four fifths seen once, with roughly 1.4% in the top ten. The J segment lost 3 bases and the V segment lost 5 bases, leaving 9 bases of the junction unmatched. The CDR3 contains 16 residues. Germline V gene data show CDR1 as MDHEN and CDR2 as SYDVKM.

The rearrangement uses TRBV28 and TRBJ1-5; 8 bases map to TRBD1. The receptor was derived from a woman aged 40 to 50 who had recovered from COVID-19. The sequenced sample consisted of peripheral blood. Written as DNA, the CDR3 is TGTGCCAGCAGTCCCGACAGGGGTTGGGACAATCAGCCCCAGCATTTT. Its protein is CASSPDRGWDNQPQHF.